The T cell receptor beta chain under discussion was sequenced for a study of control samples from healthy donors and cancer patients (dated by TCRdb to about 2020). The library was made by the immunoSEQ multiplex PCR assay. TCRdb limited this immuneACCESS table to in-frame rearrangements with V and J called. A share of clones is missing; checked studies link under half to unresolved V genes, and the rest is unexplained. This sample gives 350,000 to 450,000 clones in total; about 93% of them show up just once. Over 5.5% of the sample is held by the ten biggest clonotypes. On this clone: Its antigen is unknown. Base qualities were left out, and no much larger clone turns up one base away.

Trimming accounts for 4 bases at V and 2 bases at J, while the number of junction bases matched to no gene is 6. CDR1 and CDR2, per the germline V gene (reference sequence), are LGHDT and YNNKEL. The CDR3 covers 16 residues, taking in both the cysteine and the phenylalanine. CDR3 DNA is the only sequence kept; it has 48 bases, read in frame from the first base. The chain joins TRBV3-1 (or the pseudogene TRBV3-2) to TRBJ2-5; TRBD2 matches 11 bases in the middle. This clonotype originated in a man in his forties or fifties with head and neck cancer. The sequencing sample was made of PBMCs. The base sequence is TGTGCCAGCAGCCGAATTAGCGGGAGGGTTCAAGAGACCCAGTACTTC. The translation is CASSRISGRVQETQYF.